The present T cell receptor beta chain was sequenced within a study of vaccination effects on CD4 cells after COVID-19. As for the study in general: Two doses of either BNT162b2 or mRNA-1273 were given to each participant.

Under the ViraFEST assay, PBMC were stimulated with viral peptide pools so that antigen-specific CD4+ T cells expanded. Sequencing was performed afterwards. Culturing for about 10 days preceded CD4+ T cell isolation. People in the vaccine group had not been infected with SARS-CoV-2 before, and their nucleocapsid antibodies were negative. A density of about 2.2 million PBMC per well was used; these cells were cultured with about 10 IU/ml IL-2 and approximately 10 ug/ml peptides. Profiled with immunoSEQ multiplex PCR; TCRdb holds only in-frame clones, not every one. The sample lists 77,000 or so clones, over 70% occurring once. In germline, CDR1 is SGDLS, CDR2 YYNGEE. Between the trimmed V and J ends, which lost 0 bases and 4 bases, there was a span of 10 bases. This CDR3 comprises 14 residues. On this clone: Its antigen is not identified.

This TCR was sampled from a human donor who received a COVID-19 vaccine. The material was CD4+ T cells from PBMCs cultured with SARS-CoV-2 spike peptides, obtained before COVID-19 vaccination. This sequence joins TRBV9 and TRBJ1-2; D call uncertain. CDR3 in amino acids: CASSVERVGYGYTF. The CDR3, as DNA: TGTGCCAGCAGCGTAGAAAGGGTCGGCTATGGCTACACCTTC. Full variable domain (outside the CDR3, taken from reference TRBV9 and TRBJ1-2): DSGVTQTPKHLITATGQRVTLRCSPRSGDLSVYWYQQSLDQGLQFLIQYYNGEERAKGNILERFSAQQFPDLHSELNLSSLELGDSALYFCASSVERVGYGYTFGSGTRLTVV.